This T cell receptor (beta chain) originates from a study of post-analysis software for immune sequencing data. Looking at the study overall: Multiple sclerosis in the patients followed relapsing-remitting, secondary progressive and progressive-relapsing courses.

V was pared by 4 bases and J by 3 bases, with 11 bases of the junction left unmatched. Germline V gene lookup returns CDR1 SGHRS and CDR2 YFSETQ. The CDR3 has 16 residues. Incorporated into the TCR beta cDNA libraries were unique molecular identifiers, which served to reduce PCR and sequencing biases. Each CDR3 protein is one row after TCRdb ran MiXCR on the PCR reads. The sample includes about 540,000 distinct CDR3 sequences, around a third seen only once; the top ten take roughly 6%. Study-wide results and limits: There were a few TRBV segments more frequent in patients than controls, and TRBV5-6, TRBV5-1 and TRBV20-1 were among them. Multiple sclerosis was associated with a significant reduction in normalized Chao1 diversity relative to controls. By F measure, strong co-clustering occurred among samples prepared in the same batch.

This clonotype was detected only a few times. Its antigen is not known. The source is a girl under 18 with multiple sclerosis. Sequences were obtained from blood. This chain uses TRBV5-1 with TRBJ2-7; 9 nucleotides line up with TRBD2. CDR3 region: CASSVVSGGGLYEQYF. The CDR3, as DNA: TGCGCCAGCAGCGTAGTTAGCGGGGGAGGCCTCTACGAGCAGTACTTC.